The rows below give T cell receptor beta chains drawn from one sample of a study of metastatic and nonmetastatic thyroid tumors. TCRdb re-analyzed the PCR reads using MiXCR. The table shows about 21,000 clones, with 15% to 20% occurring only once. Sequences were obtained from blood. The receptors shown here come from a male donor with papillary thyroid cancer or a benign thyroid nodule (not recorded which). Some clones in this sample may be carry-over from other donors' samples. The CDR3 runs from the conserved cysteine through the conserved F or W. A D gene is named only where the DNA matches it firmly. Rows may omit the clone size; those that give it use once, few, many or a size class.

v_gene: TRBV28; len: 13; abundance: many; j_gene: TRBJ1-5; d_gene: NA; CDR3nt: TGTGCCAGCAGACTTAGTAGCAATCAGCCCCAGCATTTT; CDR3aa: CASRLSSNQPQHF
v_gene: TRBV18; len: 16; abundance: many; j_gene: TRBJ2-2; d_gene: TRBD2; CDR3nt: TGTGCCAGCTCACGGGGACTAGCGGCGAACACCGGGGAGCTGTTTTTT; CDR3aa: CASSRGLAANTGELFF
v_gene: TRBV12-3/TRBV12-4; len: 16; abundance: medium-sized; j_gene: TRBJ2-7; d_gene: NA; CDR3nt: TGTGCCAGCAGTTTAAGTTGGGATCTAACCTCCTACGAGCAGTACTTC; CDR3aa: CASSLSWDLTSYEQYF
v_gene: TRBV29-1; len: 14; abundance: many; j_gene: TRBJ2-1; d_gene: TRBD1; CDR3nt: TGCAGCGTTGCTCCCGGGACAGGGCGCAATGAGCAGTTCTTC; CDR3aa: CSVAPGTGRNEQFF
v_gene: TRBV6-5; len: 13; abundance: NA; j_gene: TRBJ2-7; d_gene: NA; CDR3nt: TGTGCCAGCAGTTGGGGTATTACCTACGAGCAGTACTTC; CDR3aa: CASSWGITYEQYF
v_gene: TRBV7-9; len: 13; abundance: NA; j_gene: TRBJ2-7; d_gene: NA; CDR3nt: TGTGCCAGCAGCTTGGTTGGGGGCCACGAGCAGTACTTC; CDR3aa: CASSLVGGHEQYF
v_gene: TRBV5-1; len: 15; abundance: once; j_gene: TRBJ2-1; d_gene: TRBD2; CDR3nt: TGCGCCAGCAGCCCAGGGACTAGCGGCTACAATGAGCAGTTCTTC; CDR3aa: CASSPGTSGYNEQFF
v_gene: TRBV12-3/TRBV12-4; len: 11; abundance: NA; j_gene: TRBJ2-7; d_gene: NA; CDR3nt: TGTGCCAGCAGACAGTCCTACGAGCAGTACTTC; CDR3aa: CASRQSYEQYF
v_gene: TRBV30; len: 13; abundance: medium-sized; j_gene: TRBJ2-5; d_gene: TRBD1; CDR3nt: TGTGCCTGGAGTGTACAGACAGGGGAGACCCAGTACTTC; CDR3aa: CAWSVQTGETQYF
v_gene: TRBV10-1; len: 15; abundance: many; j_gene: TRBJ2-1; d_gene: NA; CDR3nt: TGCGCCAGCAGTGAAAACTCCGGGTCCTACAATGAGCAGTTCTTC; CDR3aa: CASSENSGSYNEQFF
v_gene: TRBV28; len: 15; abundance: many; j_gene: TRBJ2-7; d_gene: NA; CDR3nt: TGTGCCAGCAGTCCAACGGGACATCAAAGCTACGAGCAGTACTTC; CDR3aa: CASSPTGHQSYEQYF
v_gene: TRBV28; len: 17; abundance: few; j_gene: TRBJ2-1; d_gene: TRBD2; CDR3nt: TGTGCCAGCAGTTTAATCCTAGCGGGAGGCGGTTACAATGAGCAGTTCTTC; CDR3aa: CASSLILAGGGYNEQFF
v_gene: TRBV4-2; len: 16; abundance: many; j_gene: TRBJ2-3; d_gene: TRBD2; CDR3nt: TGTGCCAGCAGCCCACGAGCGGGATCTATCACAGATACGCAGTATTTT; CDR3aa: CASSPRAGSITDTQYF
v_gene: TRBV19; len: 14; abundance: medium-sized; j_gene: TRBJ2-7; d_gene: NA; CDR3nt: TGTGCCAGTAGTATAACGGCAGCCGACTACGAGCAGTACTTC; CDR3aa: CASSITAADYEQYF
v_gene: TRBV12-5; len: 14; abundance: many; j_gene: TRBJ1-2; d_gene: NA; CDR3nt: TGTGCTAGTGGTTTCACAGGGATTGACTATGGCTACACCTTC; CDR3aa: CASGFTGIDYGYTF
v_gene: TRBV27; len: 15; abundance: few; j_gene: TRBJ1-3; d_gene: TRBD1; CDR3nt: TGTGCCAGCAGTTTAAGGGGGCAGGGTGGAAACACCATATATTTT; CDR3aa: CASSLRGQGGNTIYF
v_gene: TRBV10-1; len: 14; abundance: few; j_gene: TRBJ2-1; d_gene: NA; CDR3nt: TGCGCCAGCAGCCCAACCTGGGGTGTGTATGAGCAGTTCTTC; CDR3aa: CASSPTWGVYEQFF
v_gene: TRBV10-3; len: 14; abundance: many; j_gene: TRBJ2-2; d_gene: TRBD1; CDR3nt: TGTGCCATCAGTGGCCAGGGGGACACCGGGGAGCTGTTTTTT; CDR3aa: CAISGQGDTGELFF
v_gene: TRBV3-2; len: 16; abundance: medium-sized; j_gene: TRBJ1-2; d_gene: NA; CDR3nt: TGTGCCAGCAGGCGCTTCGGGATCAGCGATAACTATGGCTACACCTTC; CDR3aa: CASRRFGISDNYGYTF
v_gene: TRBV20-1; len: 15; abundance: once; j_gene: TRBJ1-2; d_gene: TRBD1; CDR3nt: TGCAGTGCTAGAGATCAGGGGGCTGGGCACTATGGCTACACCTTC; CDR3aa: CSARDQGAGHYGYTF
v_gene: TRBV3-1; len: 11; abundance: many; j_gene: TRBJ2-1; d_gene: NA; CDR3nt: TGTGCCAGCAGCCTTGGTCGTGGGCAGTTCTTC; CDR3aa: CASSLGRGQFF
v_gene: TRBV3-1; len: 12; abundance: many; j_gene: TRBJ2-2; d_gene: NA; CDR3nt: TGTGCCAGCAGCCAATTTACCGGGGAGCTGTTTTTT; CDR3aa: CASSQFTGELFF
v_gene: TRBV18; len: 14; abundance: NA; j_gene: TRBJ2-7; d_gene: NA; CDR3nt: TGTGCCAGCTCACTCAAAGGGGGGTCGGGCGAGCAGTACTTC; CDR3aa: CASSLKGGSGEQYF
v_gene: TRBV19; len: 14; abundance: many; j_gene: TRBJ1-5; d_gene: TRBD1; CDR3nt: TGTGCCAGTAGTACTCAACAGGGGACGCAGCCCCAGCATTTT; CDR3aa: CASSTQQGTQPQHF
v_gene: TRBV3-1; len: 17; abundance: NA; j_gene: TRBJ2-3; d_gene: TRBD2; CDR3nt: TGTGCCAGCAGCCAAGGAGGACTAGCGGGAGATGCAGATACGCAGTATTTT; CDR3aa: CASSQGGLAGDADTQYF
v_gene: TRBV11-2; len: 16; abundance: NA; j_gene: TRBJ2-7; d_gene: TRBD1; CDR3nt: TGTGCCAGCAGCTTAGGACAGGGGCTGGGGTCCTACGAGCAGTACTTC; CDR3aa: CASSLGQGLGSYEQYF
v_gene: TRBV4-2; len: 15; abundance: many; j_gene: TRBJ1-1; d_gene: TRBD1; CDR3nt: TGTGCCAGCAGCCAAGATCGGAGGACAGGACAAGAAGCTTTCTTT; CDR3aa: CASSQDRRTGQEAFF
v_gene: TRBV7-9; len: 16; abundance: many; j_gene: TRBJ2-1; d_gene: TRBD2; CDR3nt: TGTGCCAGCAGCTTAGGACTAGCGGGGAACTACAATGAGCAGTTCTTC; CDR3aa: CASSLGLAGNYNEQFF
v_gene: TRBV9; len: 14; abundance: NA; j_gene: TRBJ2-7; d_gene: NA; CDR3nt: TGTGCCAGCAGCATTCCTTCGACAGTCTATGAGCAATACTTC; CDR3aa: CASSIPSTVYEQYF
v_gene: TRBV19; len: 17; abundance: many; j_gene: TRBJ1-3; d_gene: NA; CDR3nt: TGTGCCAGTAGTTCCAAGGGGAGGACCTTCTCTGGAAACACCATATATTTT; CDR3aa: CASSSKGRTFSGNTIYF
v_gene: TRBV4-3; len: 13; abundance: NA; j_gene: TRBJ1-2; d_gene: NA; CDR3nt: TGCGCCAGCAGCCAAGAGGCCCACTATGGCTACACCTTC; CDR3aa: CASSQEAHYGYTF
v_gene: TRBV24-1; len: 16; abundance: many; j_gene: TRBJ1-5; d_gene: NA; CDR3nt: TGTGCCACCAGTGCGTCGGCGTTTGGTAGCAATCAGCCCCAGCATTTT; CDR3aa: CATSASAFGSNQPQHF
v_gene: TRBV20-1; len: 15; abundance: NA; j_gene: TRBJ2-1; d_gene: TRBD1; CDR3nt: TGCAGTGCTAGAGATGTGGGACAGGGAGAATTTGAGCAGTTCTTC; CDR3aa: CSARDVGQGEFEQFF
v_gene: TRBV4-2; len: 14; abundance: NA; j_gene: TRBJ2-7; d_gene: NA; CDR3nt: TGTGCCAGCAGCCAAGATCCCTCGTCCGGCGAGCAGTACTTC; CDR3aa: CASSQDPSSGEQYF
v_gene: TRBV28; len: 17; abundance: large; j_gene: TRBJ1-1; d_gene: NA; CDR3nt: TGTGCCAGCAGTTTTCCGAGCAGGGGTCCCCCAAACACTGAAGCTTTCTTT; CDR3aa: CASSFPSRGPPNTEAFF
v_gene: TRBV12-3/TRBV12-4; len: 12; abundance: NA; j_gene: TRBJ2-2; d_gene: NA; CDR3nt: TGTGCCAGCAGTTTTCGTGGGTGGGAGCTGTTTTTT; CDR3aa: CASSFRGWELFF
v_gene: TRBV2; len: 13; abundance: NA; j_gene: TRBJ1-2; d_gene: NA; CDR3nt: TGTGCCAGCAGTGAATCTCACTTGAGTGGATACACGTTC; CDR3aa: CASSESHLSGYTF
v_gene: TRBV5-6; len: 15; abundance: few; j_gene: TRBJ2-4; d_gene: NA; CDR3nt: TGTGCCAGCAGCTCCTTGGTTGGGGCCAAAAACATTCAGTACTTC; CDR3aa: CASSSLVGAKNIQYF
v_gene: TRBV7-3; len: 15; abundance: many; j_gene: TRBJ2-1; d_gene: NA; CDR3nt: TGTGCCAGCAGCTTAAGGCAAGGACTTCACAATGAGCAGTTCTTC; CDR3aa: CASSLRQGLHNEQFF
v_gene: TRBV30; len: 16; abundance: NA; j_gene: TRBJ2-7; d_gene: TRBD1; CDR3nt: TGTGCCTCGAAGCCCCGGGACAGGGAAAGCTCCTACGAGCAGTACTTC; CDR3aa: CASKPRDRESSYEQYF
v_gene: TRBV6-1; len: 15; abundance: medium-sized; j_gene: TRBJ2-7; d_gene: NA; CDR3nt: TGTGCCAGCAGTGAGGGTCGCAGTGAGGTCTACGAGCAGTACTTC; CDR3aa: CASSEGRSEVYEQYF